This T cell receptor beta chain was profiled in a study of T cell repertoires in cytomegalovirus infection. TCRdb re-derived calls from the reads in MiXCR, one entry per CDR3 protein. The repertoire holds 650,000 to 900,000 distinct CDR3 sequences, with approximately 32% as singletons. V lost 8 bases, J lost 1 base, and 14 bases lay in between. The germline V gene encodes CDR1 LNHNV and CDR2 YYDKDF (reference sequence). The CDR3 extends over 14 amino acids. The table lists this clonotype with a few counts. Its antigen is unknown. The sequencing here drew on cultured CD8+ T cells from PBMCs, taken from culture after CMV antigen stimulation. The origin of this receptor is a human donor in good health (CMV status not recorded). Some clones in this sample may be carry-over from other donors' samples. The J gene is TRBJ1-1, the V gene TRBV15, with no clear D. CDR3 bases: TGTGCCACCGACGAGGGTGCAACGAACACTGAAGCTTTCTTT. Amino acids: CATDEGATNTEAFF.